A single T cell receptor beta chain is shown here with its context. The target of this receptor is not known. The cohort consisted of 670 or so healthy bone marrow donors. At the time of sampling, every cohort member was nominally healthy, though immune exposures that went unrecorded were likely present. The donor tested CMV seronegative, placing the donor among the roughly 340 seronegative members of the cohort. A peripheral blood sample was provided by each donor, and peripheral blood mononuclear cells were used for TCR beta sequencing. Genomic DNA extraction from the blood cell samples was performed with the Qiagen DNeasy Blood Extraction Kit. This record belongs to a study of cytomegalovirus exposure and HLA in healthy donors (dated by TCRdb to about 2017). About the study as a whole: An earlier analysis of some 620 of the donors reported approximately 260 Gb of sequence data and 95 million to 120 million unique TCR beta sequences obtained from about 179 million T cells. Around 330 gigabases of sequencing data and around 88 million unique TCR sequences made up an early release that covered over 550 HLA-typed donors. Among the roughly 400 genotyped donors, under 90% belonged to the genetic ancestry cluster associated with self-reported Caucasian donors. The study was designed to test whether signatures of past pathogen exposure could be identified by cataloging public T cell receptors. The T cell repertoires of some 670 subjects were profiled by immunosequencing and related to cytomegalovirus serostatus. Besides the first cohort of around 670 subjects, a separate validation cohort made up of 120 or so different subjects was used. The study combined high-throughput TCR immunosequencing, statistical association of individual TCRs with disease status, and machine learning to predict cytomegalovirus infection status. In a later analysis, previously published TCR beta repertoires from 600 to 850 donors were re-analyzed and high-resolution HLA genotyping was added so that TCR occurrence patterns could be studied. The later analysis used no new phenotypic data to find candidate immune exposures, relying instead on TCR beta sequences and their occurrence across donors. To decide whether each TCR beta V gene segment behaved as functional or pseudogenic, an earlier analysis of over 500 of the donors relied on high-throughput TCR beta sequencing. Donor age, sex, ethnicity and CMV serostatus were collected together with the repertoire data. In a later genetic analysis, genome-wide SNP genotypes for about 60% of the 666 donors were used, and that subset was treated as a discovery cohort. All discovery cohort repertoires had been generated on a single sequencing platform. Class I and class II HLA loci were covered by the typing at four-digit resolution. The number of donors typed differed by locus, with 629-630 for A, B, C, DRB1 and DQB1, around 560 for DQA1, 600 to 610 for DPA1, and 450 to 480 for DPB1. Because of strong linkage in the cohort, a handful of DR-DQ haplotypes were treated as single units for association and clustering. On average, roughly 250,000 unique TCR beta nucleotide sequences were sequenced per donor among roughly 430 genotyped donors of the cohort, with 15% to 20% of those sequences being non-productive.

V is pared back by 5 bases and J by 5 bases, with 15 bases lying between the germline termini. The germline V gene (reference sequence) provides CDR1 LNHDA and CDR2 SQIVND. Reading from cysteine to phenylalanine, the CDR3 counts 15 amino acids. Just CDR3 DNA is preserved here, 45 bases in frame from base 1. What the work shows at the level of the full study, not this receptor alone: According to a later analysis, most CMV-associated TCR beta chains appeared to be HLA-restricted, and the HLA associations seemed to be driven largely by CMV exposure. For the cohort, immune exposure information was limited to CMV serostatus. The earlier analysis of almost 600 of the donors excluded roughly 16 rarely observed V segments, including chromosome 9 orphons, because counts were too low. A further reported finding was that TCR beta sequences accurately predicted the HLA-A and HLA-B alleles for most subjects in the first cohort. The cohort was sequenced for TCR beta chains only, and without alpha or paired-chain data the features that could be detected were limited. Because the 87-base-pair reads could not distinguish some IMGT-functional V segments, including TRBV6-2 and TRBV6-3, those segments were excluded. A later genetic analysis reported fewer N-insertions in productive TCRs among donors in an Asian-associated ancestry cluster than the roughly 720-donor mean. Roughly uniform sequencing depth across donors was assumed in presence/absence analyses, although this assumption may not hold. Linkage disequilibrium might explain the correlated functional status among segregating V segments, but an unknown experimental factor could not be excluded. While some public TCRs were present in many individuals, most TCR sequences turned up only very rarely across donors. A group of highly shared sequence variants was considered likely to be a technical artifact of the sequencing pipeline. In an earlier analysis of 587 of the donors, most TCR beta V segments appeared in productive rearrangements about 87% or about 30% of the time, broadly matching IMGT annotations. In a later analysis, several top co-occurrence clusters were reported to appear linked to parvovirus B19, influenza, CMV and Epstein-Barr virus. In both the original and validation cohorts, the classifier was reported to diagnose cytomegalovirus status with high specificity and sensitivity. The authors suggested that the approach could potentially be generalized to other disease states and immunological phenotypes. In a later analysis, the rate of TCR association differed among HLA loci, with DRB1 alleles having the most associated TCRs and HLA-C alleles having the fewest. An association between a missense DCLRE1C variant and V-gene and J-gene trimming of TCR beta chains was found in a later genetic analysis and replicated in an independent cohort. When HLA alleles, especially DR and DQ, strongly co-occurred, attributing TCR associations to individual alleles was difficult. Because HLA typing was unavailable for some donors at each locus, only the typed subset was used in association tests. Specific HLA alleles were associated with 16,951 TCR beta sequences at a false discovery rate of 0.05 in a later analysis. In vitro tests confirmed that a few of the cytomegalovirus-associated TCR beta chains recognize cytomegalovirus antigens. In a later analysis, HLA-associated TCR beta chains were found to be more clonally expanded and to have lower generation probabilities than equally common non-associated chains. In the study, around 150 TCR beta chains were listed as associated with cytomegalovirus.

Library prep was done by the immunoSEQ multiplex PCR assay. For the multiplex PCR, a mixture combining 60 forward primers for TCR Vbeta segments and 13 reverse primers for TCR Jbeta segments was used. The CDR3 region of rearranged TCR beta genes was amplified from genomic DNA by a multiplex PCR assay. The amplified TCR beta libraries were sequenced on the Illumina HiSeq System as 87-base-pair reads. The source study handled its data this way. A later analysis counted approximately 74 million unique TCR beta chains across the 666 repertoires, and around 9.9 million of these chains were shared by at least two donors. Raw reads were error-corrected and collapsed into unique sequences by a nearest-neighbor algorithm in which closely related sequences were merged to remove PCR and sequencing errors. CDR3 sequences were aligned to IMGT reference sequences to assign V, D and J gene segments. For a sequence to be retained, a match of at least six nucleotides to both a V gene segment and a J gene segment was required. Rearrangements were classified as productive when the CDR3 lacked stop codons and remained in frame with V and J, and all other rearrangements were classified as non-productive. CDR3 was defined by IMGT convention, running from the second conserved V-encoded cysteine to the conserved J-encoded phenylalanine. Sequences without an unambiguous match to a single V gene segment were excluded from the earlier analysis of about 600 of the donors. An earlier analysis of several hundred of the donors called V segments functional above 56.7% productive rearrangements and segregating when the between-donor standard deviation exceeded 5%. A statistical classification framework was built to diagnose cytomegalovirus status from the catalog of TCR beta chain sequences. In a later analysis, TCR nucleotide sequences were compared against IMGT/GENE-DB human TR gene sequences so that V and J genes could be assigned. In a later analysis, CDR3 sequences and most-parsimonious VDJ recombination scenarios were assigned using the TCRdist pipeline. A later analysis defined each TCR beta chain by its CDR3 amino acid sequence plus V-gene family, and excluded reads lacking a unique V-gene family. To address suspected cross-contamination and a sequencing artifact, a later analysis removed 592 highly shared, low-generation-probability nucleotide sequences. For each public chain, a later analysis derived a clonal expansion index from normalized ranks of inferred template counts within each repertoire. A later analysis computed generation probabilities with a VDJ recombination model fitted to out-of-frame rearrangements, and checked the results against IGoR. Hypergeometric tests were used in a later analysis to score TCR-TCR, TCR-HLA and TCR-CMV co-occurrence, with a repertoire-size bias correction applied to the TCR pairs. A later analysis estimated false discovery rates by permuting HLA or CMV assignments 20 times. In a later analysis, co-occurring TCRs were grouped using DBSCAN, and TCRdist sequence similarity was added for clustering within HLA-allele-positive subsets. For co-occurrence clustering, repertoires with fewer than 30,000 or more than 120,000 public chains were excluded, along with roughly 5 repertoires with anomalous nucleotide sharing. TCRdb retrieved this table from immuneACCESS and kept in-frame rearrangements only. Not all clones are present; in checked studies, unresolved V genes account for under half, and no reason is known for the remainder. The V and J calls and the clone size are those of that table, but D and trimming were determined from the DNA. The table kept for this sample lists 130,000 or so clones. The leading ten clones occupy about 1.4% of the sample.

The sequence links TRBV19 to TRBJ2-2; the D gene is possibly TRBD2, with 6 bases matching. The sequenced sample consisted of PBMCs. This receptor was taken from a woman aged 40 to 50 in good health and CMV-seronegative. The CDR3 corresponds to CASSQGRGGTGELFF. The nucleotide sequence is TGTGCCAGTAGTCAGGGAAGGGGAGGAACCGGGGAGCTGTTTTTT. With the rest looked up from the reference TRBV19 and TRBJ2-2 genes rather than sequenced, the full variable domain is DGGITQSPKYLFRKEGQNVTLSCEQNLNHDAMYWYRQDPGQGLRLIYYSQIVNDFQKGDIAEGYSVSREKKESFPLTVTSAQKNPTAFYLCASSQGRGGTGELFFGEGSRLTVL.